The 7 T cell receptor beta chains reported below all come from one sample, sequenced in a study of CD8 T cells in Susac syndrome. Random hexamers primed reverse transcription of about 0.45 to 1 ug RNA. TCRdb re-analysed the immunoSEQ multiplex PCR reads in MiXCR, keeping a single row per CDR3 protein. The data contain about 300,000 distinct CDR3 sequences, approximately 90% of them seen just once; the ten biggest clones take up under 0.2%. The sample consisted of CD8+ T cells from PBMCs. Every receptor here comes from a human donor with multiple sclerosis.

This chain joins TRBV3-1 and TRBJ1-1, with unresolved D. This CDR3 has 13 amino acids. The ends were cut back, 1 base at V and 7 bases at J, with 10 bases in the middle. Germline CDR1 reads LGHDT; CDR2 reads YNNKEL (reference sequence). CDR3 sequence reads: CASSQVVSGEAFF. In DNA, the CDR3 is TGTGCCAGCAGCCAAGTTGTATCGGGTGAAGCTTTCTTT. Combining the CDR3 with reference TRBV3-1 and TRBJ1-1 gives the whole variable domain DTAVSQTPKYLVTQMGNDKSIKCEQNLGHDTMYWYKQDSKKFLKIMFSYNNKELIINETVPNRFSPKSPDKAHLNLHINSLELGDSAVYFCASSQVVSGEAFFGQGTRLTVV.

The chain links TRBV5-4 to TRBJ2-5; the D is unclear. Between the trimmed V and J ends, which lost 0 bases and 1 base, there was a span of 10 bases. The CDR3 length is 15 residues. Germline CDR1 is SGHNT and CDR2 is YYREEE (reference sequence). DNA for the CDR3: TGTGCCAGCAGCTTGGTTGTGGGCCGCCAAGAGACCCAGTACTTC. Protein: CASSLVVGRQETQYF.

The chain combines TRBV28 with TRBJ2-2, with D perhaps matching TRBD1 (6 bases). This CDR3 spans 15 amino acids. Trimming pared 0 bases from V and 3 bases from J, leaving 8 bases between. Germline V CDR1 and CDR2: MDHEN, SYDVKM. The CDR3 loop reads CASSLWAGDTGELFF. In nucleotides, the CDR3 is TGTGCCAGCAGTTTATGGGCAGGGGACACCGGGGAGCTGTTTTTT. The entire variable domain, with the rest obtained from reference TRBV28 and TRBJ2-2, is as follows: DVKVTQSSRYLVKRTGEKVFLECVQDMDHENMFWYRQDPGLGLRLIYFSYDVKMKEKGDIPEGYSVSREKKERFSLILESASTNQTSMYLCASSLWAGDTGELFFGEGSRLTVL.

The rearrangement links TRBV20-1 to TRBJ2-1; the match to TRBD2 covers 11 bases. Germline CDR1 reads DFQATT; CDR2 reads SNEGSKA (reference sequence). The trim removed 3 bases at V and 3 bases at J, leaving 4 bases unmatched. The length of the CDR3 is 15 residues. For the CDR3, the DNA is TGCAGTGCTAGCAAACTAGCGGGAGTCTACAATGAGCAGTTCTTC. Protein sequence: CSASKLAGVYNEQFF.

This clonotype is a singleton in its sample. V usage is TRBV6-1 and J usage is TRBJ2-2, with TRBD1 matching over 10 bases. CDR3 length equals 18 residues. Trimming removed 6 bases from V and 5 bases from J; junction bases left unmatched: 15. Germline values: CDR1 MNHNS, CDR2 SASEGT. The CDR3 DNA sequence: TGTGCCAGCAGATCCTTTCTCATGGGGACAGGGGTGACCGGGGAGCTGTTTTTT. This encodes CASRSFLMGTGVTGELFF.

The chain joins TRBV19 to TRBJ2-3; TRBD2 matches 8 bases. The CDR3 is 15 amino acids. J gave up 1 base and V 5 bases, and 5 bases lay outside the gene matches. In germline, CDR1 is LNHDA, CDR2 SQIVND (reference sequence). CDR3: CASSSTGLGTDTQYF. The CDR3, as DNA: TGTGCCAGTAGTTCCACGGGACTAGGCACAGATACGCAGTATTTT.

This clonotype was seen only a few times. For the CDR3, the DNA is TGTGCCATCAGTGAGACAGAAAACACTGAAGCTTTCTTT. Translating gives CAISETENTEAFF. V and J are TRBV10-3 and TRBJ1-1; D is unclear. Germline CDR1 and CDR2: ENHRY and SYGVKD. Trimming took 2 bases from V and 2 from J, leaving 6 bases between them. This CDR3 has 13 amino acids.